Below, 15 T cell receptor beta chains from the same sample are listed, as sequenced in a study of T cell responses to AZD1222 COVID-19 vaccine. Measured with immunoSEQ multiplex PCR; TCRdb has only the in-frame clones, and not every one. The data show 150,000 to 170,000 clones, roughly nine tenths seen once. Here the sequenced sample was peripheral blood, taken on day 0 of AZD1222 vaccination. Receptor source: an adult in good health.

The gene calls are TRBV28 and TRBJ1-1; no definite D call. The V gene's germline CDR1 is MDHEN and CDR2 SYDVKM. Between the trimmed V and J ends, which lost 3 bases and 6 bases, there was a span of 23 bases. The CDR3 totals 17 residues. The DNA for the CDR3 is TGTGCCAGCAGTTTCCTGAGTAGCGTCAGACCGCTCCCTGAAGCTTTCTTT. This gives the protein CASSFLSSVRPLPEAFF. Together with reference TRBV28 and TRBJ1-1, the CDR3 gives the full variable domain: DVKVTQSSRYLVKRTGEKVFLECVQDMDHENMFWYRQDPGLGLRLIYFSYDVKMKEKGDIPEGYSVSREKKERFSLILESASTNQTSMYLCASSFLSSVRPLPEAFFGQGTRLTVV.

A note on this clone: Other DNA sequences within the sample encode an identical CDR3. DNA for the CDR3: TGCGCCAGCAGCTCTGGGACAGGGGGTGGCTATGGCTACACCTTC. Translating gives CASSSGTGGGYGYTF. The chain uses TRBV5-1 and TRBJ1-2, with TRBD1 matching 11 bases. CDR3 size: 15 residues. The J segment lost 4 bases and the V segment lost 3 bases, leaving 5 bases of the junction unmatched. Germline V gives CDR1 SGHRS, CDR2 YFSETQ.

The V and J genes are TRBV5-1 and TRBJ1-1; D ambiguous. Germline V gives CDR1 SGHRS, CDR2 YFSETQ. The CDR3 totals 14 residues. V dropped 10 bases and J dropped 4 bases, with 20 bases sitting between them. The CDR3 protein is CAAALGPGATEAFF. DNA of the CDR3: TGCGCCGCCGCCCTAGGACCGGGAGCCACTGAAGCTTTCTTT.

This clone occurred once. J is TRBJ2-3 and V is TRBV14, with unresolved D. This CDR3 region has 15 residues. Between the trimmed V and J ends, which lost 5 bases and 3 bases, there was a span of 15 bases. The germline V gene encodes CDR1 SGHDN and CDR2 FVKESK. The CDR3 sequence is CASSSLERLTDTQYF. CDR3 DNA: TGTGCCAGCAGCTCTCTAGAAAGATTGACAGATACGCAGTATTTT.

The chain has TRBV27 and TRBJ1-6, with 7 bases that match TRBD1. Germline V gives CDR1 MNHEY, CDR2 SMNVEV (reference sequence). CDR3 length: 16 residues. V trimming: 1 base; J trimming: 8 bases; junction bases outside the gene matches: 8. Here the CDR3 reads CASSLFPGGRDSPLHF. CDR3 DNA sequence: TGTGCCAGCAGTTTATTCCCAGGGGGTCGTGATTCACCCCTCCACTTT.

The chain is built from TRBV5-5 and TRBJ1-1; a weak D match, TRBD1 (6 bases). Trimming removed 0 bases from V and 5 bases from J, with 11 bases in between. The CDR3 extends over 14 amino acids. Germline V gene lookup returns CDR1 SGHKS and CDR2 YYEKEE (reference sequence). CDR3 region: CASSLGTGQTEAFF. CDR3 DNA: TGTGCCAGCAGCTTGGGCACAGGGCAAACTGAAGCTTTCTTT.

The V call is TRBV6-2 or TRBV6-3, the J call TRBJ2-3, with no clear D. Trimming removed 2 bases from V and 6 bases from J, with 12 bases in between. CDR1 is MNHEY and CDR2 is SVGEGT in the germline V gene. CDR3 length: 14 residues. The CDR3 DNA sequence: TGTGCCAGCAGTTACGGAAGTTCCTGGGATACGCAGTATTTT. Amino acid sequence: CASSYGSSWDTQYF.

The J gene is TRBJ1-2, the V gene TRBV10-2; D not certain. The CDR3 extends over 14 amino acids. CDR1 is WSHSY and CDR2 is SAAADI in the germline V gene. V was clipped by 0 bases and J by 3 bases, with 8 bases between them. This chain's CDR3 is CASSESKGYYGYTF. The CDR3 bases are TGCGCCAGCAGTGAGTCGAAAGGGTACTATGGCTACACCTTC.

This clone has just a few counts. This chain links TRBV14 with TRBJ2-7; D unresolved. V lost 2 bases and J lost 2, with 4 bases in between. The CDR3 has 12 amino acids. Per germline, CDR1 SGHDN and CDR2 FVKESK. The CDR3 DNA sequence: TGTGCCAGCAGCCAACCTCCCTACGAGCAGTACTTC. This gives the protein CASSQPPYEQYF.

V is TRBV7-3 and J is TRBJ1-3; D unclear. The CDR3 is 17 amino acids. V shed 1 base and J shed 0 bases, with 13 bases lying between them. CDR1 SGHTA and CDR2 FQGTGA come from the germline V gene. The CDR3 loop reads CASSLMSATSSGNTIYF. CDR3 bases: TGTGCCAGCAGCTTAATGTCAGCCACCAGCTCTGGAAACACCATATATTTT.

The CDR3 DNA follows: TGTGCCAGCTCCCTCCCCCGGCACCGACCCAACTATGGCTACACCTTC. Amino acids: CASSLPRHRPNYGYTF. V usage is TRBV18 and J usage is TRBJ1-2; D call uncertain. CDR3 length: 16 residues. Germline loops: CDR1 KGHSH, CDR2 LQKENI. V was clipped by 6 bases and J by 2 bases, with 19 bases between them.

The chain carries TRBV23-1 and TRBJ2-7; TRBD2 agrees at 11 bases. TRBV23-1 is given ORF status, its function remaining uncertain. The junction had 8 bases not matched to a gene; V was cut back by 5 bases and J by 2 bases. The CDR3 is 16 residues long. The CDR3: CASSFCSGRAPYEQYF. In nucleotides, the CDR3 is TGCGCCAGCAGTTTTTGTAGCGGGAGGGCCCCCTACGAGCAGTACTTC.

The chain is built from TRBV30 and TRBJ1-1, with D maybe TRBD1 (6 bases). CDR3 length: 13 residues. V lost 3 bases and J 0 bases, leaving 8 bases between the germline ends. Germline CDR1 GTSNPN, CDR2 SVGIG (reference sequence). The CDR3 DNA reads TGTGCCTGGAGAGGGGGGGTGAACACTGAAGCTTTCTTT. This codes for CAWRGGVNTEAFF.

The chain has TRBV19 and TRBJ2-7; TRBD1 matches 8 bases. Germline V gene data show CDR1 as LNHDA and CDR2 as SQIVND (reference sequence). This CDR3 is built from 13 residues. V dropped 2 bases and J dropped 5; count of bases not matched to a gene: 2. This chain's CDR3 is CASSIWDRHEQYF. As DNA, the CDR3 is TGTGCCAGTAGTATATGGGACAGGCACGAGCAGTACTTC.

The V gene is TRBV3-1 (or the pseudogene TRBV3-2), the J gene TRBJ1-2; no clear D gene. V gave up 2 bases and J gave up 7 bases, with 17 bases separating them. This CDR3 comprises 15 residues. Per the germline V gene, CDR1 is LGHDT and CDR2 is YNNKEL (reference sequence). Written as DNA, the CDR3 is TGTGCCAGCAGCCAAAGAGGAGACTTCACTTTTGGCTACACCTTC. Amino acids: CASSQRGDFTFGYTF.